This T cell receptor beta chain was identified in a study of PD-1 blockade in mismatch repair-deficient tumors. This clone was seen a few times. Here immunoSEQ multiplex PCR was the method, and the copy in TCRdb shows in-frame clones only, minus some. This table has 90,000 to 120,000 clones, 82% appearing once. Every patient had mismatch repair deficiency by PCR or immunohistochemistry. The CDR3 sequence is 13 residues long. The germline V gene has CDR1 SQVTM and CDR2 ANQGSEA. The chain has TRBV29-1 and TRBJ2-2; a possible D gene is TRBD1 (5 bases). This receptor was identified in an adult with mismatch repair-deficient cancer. The specimen was peripheral blood, collected approximately 36 weeks after starting pembrolizumab. The CDR3 reads CILRDTNTGELFF. CDR3 coding DNA: TGCATTCTCAGGGATACGAACACCGGGGAGCTGTTTTTT.